The 8 T cell receptor beta chains below come from one sample, sequenced in a study of response to subunit inactivated influenza vaccine. In TCRdb, the RT-PCR reads were re-called with MiXCR into one record per CDR3 protein. Of about half a million distinct CDR3 sequences listed, roughly 9.7% were seen once; the top ten hold approximately 12%. This specimen consisted of PBMCs from blood, obtained 45 days after vaccination. The receptors originated from a man aged 45-60 years who received an inactivated influenza vaccine.

This clonotype was seen more than once but under ten times. The chain has TRBV15 and TRBJ2-5; D is perhaps TRBD2 (6 bases). The ends were cut back, 0 bases at V and 7 bases at J, with 21 bases in the middle. Germline CDR1 and CDR2: LNHNV and YYDKDF (reference sequence). This CDR3 is 17 amino acids long. The CDR3 region is CATSRDSAGGSLMTQYF. The CDR3 coding sequence is TGTGCCACCAGCAGAGATTCTGCAGGAGGGTCTTTAATGACCCAGTACTTC.

This chain connects TRBV18 to TRBJ1-5, with D uncertain. CDR1 and CDR2 (germline): KGHSH, LQKENI. This CDR3 has 14 residues. Trimming stripped 0 bases from V and 2 bases from J, with 5 bases between. CDR3 residues: CASSPPPGNQPQHF. CDR3 coding DNA: TGTGCCAGCTCACCACCCCCGGGCAATCAGCCCCAGCATTTT. The full variable domain, completed using reference TRBV18 and TRBJ1-5, is NAGVMQNPRHLVRRRGQEARLRCSPMKGHSHVYWYRQLPEEGLKFMVYLQKENIIDESGMPKERFSAEFPKEGPSILRIQQVVRGDSAAYFCASSPPPGNQPQHFGDGTRLSIL.

This clonotype was picked up a small number of times. The chain joins TRBV6-1 to TRBJ2-1; 8 bases fit TRBD1. The J segment lost 5 bases and the V segment lost 8 bases, leaving 8 bases of the junction unmatched. The CDR3 sequence is 14 residues long. Germline V lookup: CDR1 MNHNS, CDR2 SASEGT. Written as DNA, the CDR3 is TGTGCCAGCCGAGACAGGGGAGCAGACAATGAGCAGTTCTTC. It encodes CASRDRGADNEQFF.

The chain uses TRBV5-4 and TRBJ2-7, with TRBD2 as a possible D gene (5 bases). Trimming took off 1 base at V and 0 bases at J, with 11 bases between the two ends. The CDR3 covers 15 residues. Germline CDR1 reads SGHNT; CDR2 reads YYREEE (reference sequence). CDR3 DNA: TGTGCCAGCAGCTTGAATAGCGATAGCTCCTACGAGCAGTACTTC. Amino acids: CASSLNSDSSYEQYF.

There are many counts of this clonotype. The V call is TRBV12-3 or TRBV12-4, the J call TRBJ2-5; TRBD1 agrees at 7 bases. The CDR3 covers 13 residues. V was pared by 6 bases and J by 3 bases, with 4 bases of the junction left unmatched. Here the CDR3 DNA reads TGTGCCAGCAGACGAGGGACAGAAGAGACCCAGTACTTC. Translation: CASRRGTEETQYF.

The gene calls are TRBV20-1 and TRBJ2-3; maybe TRBD2 (6 bases). The length of the CDR3 is 14 residues. In germline, CDR1 is DFQATT, CDR2 SNEGSKA (reference sequence). Trimming took 6 bases from V and 4 from J, leaving 17 bases between them. CDR3 sequence reads: CSARQTGAADTQYF. Written as DNA, the CDR3 is TGCAGTGCCCGACAAACGGGAGCCGCAGATACGCAGTATTTT.

This clonotype was counted a few times. This sequence joins TRBV7-6 and TRBJ2-6; 12 bases line up with TRBD1. Germline trimming cut 0 bases from V and 4 bases from J; bases unmatched to any gene: 7. This CDR3 has 19 residues. CDR1 and CDR2 (germline): SGHVS, FNYEAQ. The CDR3, as DNA: TGTGCCAGCAGCTTAGCGGGGGGACAGGGGGCAGGAGGGGCCAACGTCCTGACTTTC. This translates into CASSLAGGQGAGGANVLTF.

This clonotype was seen only a few times. This chain links TRBV2 with TRBJ2-1, with 8 nucleotides matching TRBD1. V trimming: 8 bases; J trimming: 12 bases; junction bases outside the gene matches: 9. CDR3 length equals 12 residues. Germline-derived CDR1 and CDR2 are SNHLY and FYNNEI. CDR3 protein: CASSGTGSGQFF. The CDR3 DNA sequence: TGTGCCAGCTCTGGGACAGGATCGGGGCAGTTCTTC.